These T cell receptor beta chains were read from a single sample in a study of cytotoxic CD8 clonotypes in ibrutinib-treated CLL. The protocol was immunoSEQ multiplex PCR, while the TCRdb copy is restricted to in-frame clones and leaves out a portion. The sample lists around 330,000 clones, about 64% occurring once. Material: PBMCs, obtained after 36 months of ibrutinib treatment. These receptors were collected from a human donor with chronic lymphocytic leukemia. The CDR3 runs from the conserved cysteine through the conserved F or W. A D gene is named only where the DNA matches it firmly. Part of the rows lack a size; the others show once, few, many or a class for expanded clones.

J	D	size	V	DNA	CDR3
TRBJ1-4	NA	NA	TRBV6-5	TGTGCCAGCAGTTACGACGTTGCAACTAATGAAAAACTGTTTTTT	CASSYDVATNEKLFF
TRBJ2-1	NA	NA	TRBV27	TGTGCCAGCAGTTGGGGTGGCCTAGCCTACAATGAGCAGTTCTTC	CASSWGGLAYNEQFF
TRBJ1-1	TRBD1	NA	TRBV10-3	TGTGCCGCGACAAAACAGGGGGAGCTGAATATGAACACTGAAGCTTTCTTT	CAATKQGELNMNTEAFF
TRBJ2-7	NA	NA	TRBV5-1	TGCGCCAGCAGCTTGGACGCCAGGACAACCTACGAGCAGTACTTC	CASSLDARTTYEQYF
TRBJ1-1	NA	NA	TRBV19	TGTGCCAGTAGTCTTCCTGGATTCCCCACTGAAGCTTTCTTT	CASSLPGFPTEAFF
TRBJ2-4	NA	once	TRBV7-2	TGTGCCAGCAGCTTAAGCTCCACGGTAAACATTCAGTACTTC	CASSLSSTVNIQYF
TRBJ2-1	NA	NA	TRBV5-6	TGTGCCAGCAGCTTGGGACTCCCCGGGGTCGAGCAGTTCTTC	CASSLGLPGVEQFF
TRBJ2-7	NA	NA	TRBV5-1	TGCGCCAGCAGCTCTCGAGACACCCATTGGATTTACCCGCAGTACTTC	CASSSRDTHWIYPQYF
TRBJ2-7	NA	NA	TRBV7-9	TGTGCCAGCAGCTCCTCAGCTACAGACAGAAGCTACGAGCAGTACTTC	CASSSSATDRSYEQYF
TRBJ2-3	NA	once	TRBV9	TGTGCCAGCAGCGTAATGTCGGCAGGGAGCACAGATACGCAGTATTTT	CASSVMSAGSTDTQYF
TRBJ1-1	TRBD1	once	TRBV29-1	TGCAGCGTTGAAGGGAGGGGGCTTGAAGCTTTCTTT	CSVEGRGLEAFF
TRBJ2-7	NA	NA	TRBV7-2	TGTGCCAGCAGCTTAAACAGGGTGGCTAACGAGCAGTACTTC	CASSLNRVANEQYF
TRBJ2-7	NA	NA	TRBV4-1	TGCGCCAGCAGCCAAGATAATCGCCTTTACGAGCAGTACTTC	CASSQDNRLYEQYF
TRBJ2-1	NA	NA	TRBV5-1	TGCGCCAGCAGCTTGGACGCCTCATGGGGTGAGCAGTTCTTC	CASSLDASWGEQFF
TRBJ2-3	NA	NA	TRBV5-1	TGCGCCAGCAGCTTACTAAGGTTAGGCTGGACAGATACGCAGTATTTT	CASSLLRLGWTDTQYF
TRBJ2-5	NA	few	TRBV29-1	TGCAGCGTGGGGACGGGGATACAAGAGACCCAGTACTTC	CSVGTGIQETQYF
TRBJ2-1	TRBD2	NA	TRBV2	TGTGCCAGCAGTGAACTTGCGGGAGCGTTCTACAATGAGCAGTTCTTC	CASSELAGAFYNEQFF
TRBJ2-3	NA	NA	TRBV2	TGTGCCAGCAGTCTCGGGTGGGGCACAGATACGCAGTATTTT	CASSLGWGTDTQYF
TRBJ2-2	TRBD1	NA	TRBV5-1	TGCGCCAGCAGCTTCCTAACAGGGGTGAACACCGGGGAGCTGTTTTTT	CASSFLTGVNTGELFF
TRBJ1-3	NA	NA	TRBV5-6	TGTGCCAGCAGCAAACAATTACGGGAAAACACCATATATTTT	CASSKQLRENTIYF
TRBJ1-3	TRBD1	NA	TRBV7-8	TGTGCCAGCAGCCCAGACAGGGCGACTGGAAACACCATATATTTT	CASSPDRATGNTIYF
TRBJ2-3	TRBD2	NA	TRBV2	TGTGCCAGCAGACTCCGGACTAGCGGGGGGTTAGATACGCAGTATTTT	CASRLRTSGGLDTQYF
TRBJ2-7	NA	once	TRBV7-6	TGTGCCAGCAGCCCCCGGACGGGGACCTCCTACGAGCAGTACTTC	CASSPRTGTSYEQYF
TRBJ2-1	TRBD2	NA	TRBV6-5	TGTGCCAGCAGGCCTACTAGCGGGAGGGCCTGGAAGCAGTTCTTC	CASRPTSGRAWKQFF
TRBJ1-2	NA	NA	TRBV29-1	TGCAGCGTACTCCGGGACACTGGCTACACCTTC	CSVLRDTGYTF
TRBJ2-1	TRBD2	NA	TRBV5-1	TGCGCCAGCAGCACCCCTCTACTAGCGGGAGGGAACAATGAGCAGTTCTTC	CASSTPLLAGGNNEQFF
TRBJ1-2	NA	NA	TRBV13	TGTGCCAGCAGGCCTAGAGGACTCAGTTATGGCTACACCTTC	CASRPRGLSYGYTF
TRBJ1-1	TRBD1	few	TRBV18	TGTGCCAGCTCACCTGGACAGGGGAACACTGAAGCTTTCTTT	CASSPGQGNTEAFF
TRBJ2-3	TRBD2	NA	TRBV29-1	TGCAGCGTTATGAGGACTAGCGCCTCAGATACGCAGTATTTT	CSVMRTSASDTQYF
TRBJ2-3	NA	NA	TRBV7-2	TGTGCCAGCAGACCTACCCTTTTGGGGGATACGCAGTATTTT	CASRPTLLGDTQYF
TRBJ1-1	NA	few	TRBV9	TGTGCCAGCAGCATCGGGACATCCGCGAACACTGAAGCTTTCTTT	CASSIGTSANTEAFF
TRBJ2-3	TRBD2	NA	TRBV9	TGTGCCAGCAGCGTGGGGGGGACTCGAGGCGCAGATACGCAGTATTTT	CASSVGGTRGADTQYF
TRBJ2-7	TRBD2	once	TRBV27	TGTGCCAGCAGTGGCACCGGGACTAGCGGGAGAGCAGGGTACGAGCAGTACTTC	CASSGTGTSGRAGYEQYF
TRBJ1-2	NA	NA	TRBV7-8	TGTGCCAGCAGCTTAGGTGTGGGGCACTATGGCTACACCTTC	CASSLGVGHYGYTF
TRBJ2-7	NA	NA	TRBV19	TGTGCCAGTAGTATCTCGATGCTGCACGAGCAGTACTTC	CASSISMLHEQYF
TRBJ2-6	TRBD1	NA	TRBV18	TGTGCCAGCTCACAAACAGGGGGCTTGTCTGGGGCCAACGTCCTGACTTTC	CASSQTGGLSGANVLTF
TRBJ2-1	NA	NA	TRBV7-3	TGTGCCAGCAGTCCCACCGTCGGGGTCCCCTACAATGAGCAGTTCTTC	CASSPTVGVPYNEQFF
TRBJ1-2	NA	NA	TRBV9	TGTGCCAGCAGCGTCGCAGTACCAAGCTATGGCTACACCTTC	CASSVAVPSYGYTF
TRBJ2-1	TRBD1	NA	TRBV7-2	TGTGCCAGCAGCACCAGACAGGGGGCGCGCAATGAGCAGTTCTTC	CASSTRQGARNEQFF
TRBJ2-2	NA	NA	TRBV25-1	TGTGCCAGCAGTGAGCTAGGAGGGCCCGGGGAGCTGTTTTTT	CASSELGGPGELFF
TRBJ2-1	NA	NA	TRBV5-6	TGTGCCAGCACCAGGAGTTTCCCTTCCTACAATGAGCAGTTCTTC	CASTRSFPSYNEQFF
TRBJ1-5	TRBD1	NA	TRBV10-3	TGTGCCATCAGCCGGGACAGGGGCCGCAATCAGCCCCAGCATTTT	CAISRDRGRNQPQHF
TRBJ1-5	NA	NA	TRBV19	TGTGCCAGTAGTATTGAAGGTCCTCAGCCCCAGCATTTT	CASSIEGPQPQHF
TRBJ2-3	TRBD1	NA	TRBV7-9	TGTGCCAGCAGCTTAGGGGACAGACCCACAGATACGCAGTATTTT	CASSLGDRPTDTQYF
TRBJ2-7	TRBD2	NA	TRBV7-2	TGTGCCAGCAGTTCTACTAGCGGGATGGTCTACGAGCAGTACTTC	CASSSTSGMVYEQYF
TRBJ2-7	NA	NA	TRBV28	TGTGCCAGCAGTTACAGTGACGAGCAGTACTTC	CASSYSDEQYF
TRBJ1-1	NA	NA	TRBV6-1	TGTGCCAGCCAGCAGGGGCTGCTCCCTGAAGCTTTCTTT	CASQQGLLPEAFF
TRBJ2-1	NA	NA	TRBV29-1	TGCAGCGTTGAAGATACAGTCCCCTACAATGAGCAGTTCTTC	CSVEDTVPYNEQFF
TRBJ1-5	NA	NA	TRBV5-6	TGTGCCAGCAGCTTGTGGCTCTGGCGTAATAGCAATCAGCCCCAGCATTTT	CASSLWLWRNSNQPQHF
TRBJ1-1	NA	once	TRBV28	TGTGCCAGCAGTTTGGCCCCCGGGGCTGAAGCTTTCTTT	CASSLAPGAEAFF
TRBJ1-6	NA	NA	TRBV9	TGTGCCAGCAGCGTATATGGCTCCTATAATTCACCCCTCCACTTT	CASSVYGSYNSPLHF
TRBJ1-2	TRBD1	few	TRBV18	TGTGCCAGCTCACTGGGACAGGGAAGTCTCGGCTACACCTTC	CASSLGQGSLGYTF
TRBJ1-1	NA	few	TRBV2	TGTGCCAGCAATTCGGGAGAGAGGGGGGGTGAAGCTTTCTTT	CASNSGERGGEAFF
TRBJ1-2	TRBD1	NA	TRBV7-9	TGTGCCAGCAGCTTCTCGGGACAGCTAACCTATGGCTACACCTTC	CASSFSGQLTYGYTF
TRBJ2-7	TRBD1	NA	TRBV27	TGTGCCAGCAGTTTACGGGACAGGCTTTACGAGCAGTACTTC	CASSLRDRLYEQYF
TRBJ2-5	TRBD2	NA	TRBV28	TGTGCCAGCAGTTTATTAGGCAGCGGGAGACAGACCCAGTACTTC	CASSLLGSGRQTQYF
TRBJ2-6	NA	NA	TRBV11-2	TGTGCCAGCAGCTTAGACCCTGGGGCCAACGTCCTGACTTTC	CASSLDPGANVLTF
TRBJ2-7	NA	NA	TRBV9	TGTGCCAGCAGCGAGGGGGTAGCTGGCTACGAGCAGTACTTC	CASSEGVAGYEQYF
TRBJ1-2	NA	NA	TRBV7-9	TGTGCCAGCAGCTTCCCTATCTATGGCTACACCTTC	CASSFPIYGYTF